Below are 29 T cell receptor beta chains sequenced from a single sample in a study of cytomegalovirus exposure and HLA in healthy donors. The assay was immunoSEQ multiplex PCR, and TCRdb's table has in-frame clones only and misses some. Among 220,000 or so clones listed, around 87% were seen once. Sequencing was performed on PBMCs. These receptors were collected from a woman aged 18 to 35 in good health and CMV-seropositive.

This clone has only one observation. The chain is built from TRBV28 and TRBJ2-1; 10 nucleotides match TRBD2. The CDR3 has 16 amino acids. CDR1 is MDHEN, CDR2 SYDVKM, per germline. V lost 4 bases and J lost 8; bases outside the gene matches: 11. CDR3 coding DNA: TGTGCCAGCAGTTCGAGACTAGCGGGTAGACGGGATGAGCAGTTCTTC. Translation: CASSSRLAGRRDEQFF. Full variable domain (missing parts from reference TRBV28 and TRBJ2-1): DVKVTQSSRYLVKRTGEKVFLECVQDMDHENMFWYRQDPGLGLRLIYFSYDVKMKEKGDIPEGYSVSREKKERFSLILESASTNQTSMYLCASSSRLAGRRDEQFFGPGTRLTVL.

The chain couples TRBV6-5 to TRBJ1-2, with a tentative D call TRBD1 (5 bases). This CDR3 contains 15 residues. V was shortened by 5 bases and J by 4 bases, with 17 bases between the two germline ends. Per the germline V gene, CDR1 is MNHEY and CDR2 is SVGAGI. CDR3 coding DNA: TGTGCCAGCAGTAGGGATCGGGGGTCCCTCTATGGCTACACCTTC. It yields the protein CASSRDRGSLYGYTF.

This rearrangement joins TRBV10-2 to TRBJ2-5, with TRBD1 matching over 9 bases. The germline V gene has CDR1 WSHSY and CDR2 SAAADI. The CDR3 is made up of 16 amino acids. With V trimmed by 5 bases and J by 1 base, 8 bases remained unmatched. The CDR3 loop is CASSYQGQGLQETQYF. Here the CDR3 DNA reads TGCGCCAGCAGTTACCAGGGACAGGGCCTCCAAGAGACCCAGTACTTC.

The chain combines TRBV27 with TRBJ2-1; TRBD2 matches 12 bases. Trimming cost V 7 bases and J 2 bases; bases outside gene matches: 6. The germline V gene has CDR1 MNHEY and CDR2 SMNVEV (reference sequence). This CDR3 comprises 16 residues. This chain's CDR3 is CASTEGLAGPYNEQFF. The CDR3 DNA reads TGTGCCAGCACCGAGGGACTAGCGGGCCCCTACAATGAGCAGTTCTTC.

The chain joins TRBV29-1 to TRBJ2-7; 8 positions agree with TRBD1. The germline V gene encodes CDR1 SQVTM and CDR2 ANQGSEA. CDR3 length equals 13 residues. The V segment lost 1 base and the J segment 6 bases; nucleotides outside the gene matches: 5. The CDR3 spells CSVEGDRTGEQYF. For the CDR3, the DNA is TGCAGCGTTGAAGGGGACAGGACGGGCGAGCAGTACTTC.

This clone occurred once. The rearrangement links TRBV7-3 to TRBJ2-7; 8 positions match TRBD1. The CDR3 runs to 13 residues. Trimming took 4 bases from V and 6 from J; bases not matched to a gene: 5. CDR1 is SGHTA, CDR2 FQGTGA, per germline. Here the CDR3 DNA reads TGTGCCAGCAGCTCATCACAGGGGGGCGAGCAGTACTTC. This translates into CASSSSQGGEQYF.

The chain carries TRBV30 and TRBJ2-7; 8 bases align to TRBD1. CDR3 size: 13 residues. Germline lookup yields CDR1 GTSNPN and CDR2 SVGIG (reference sequence). V lost 7 bases and J lost 0; bases outside the gene matches: 5. The CDR3 loop reads CASLDRDSYEQYF. CDR3 DNA sequence: TGTGCCTCGCTGGACAGGGACTCCTACGAGCAGTACTTC.

The CDR3 region is CASSFRTDTQYF. The CDR3 DNA follows: TGTGCCAGCAGTTTTCGTACAGATACGCAGTATTTT. The chain joins TRBV28 to TRBJ2-3; D is uncertain. The CDR3 length is 12 residues. From germline, CDR1 is MDHEN and CDR2 SYDVKM. Trimming shortened V by 3 bases and J by 3 bases, and 4 bases separated the two germline ends.

The genes are TRBV18 and TRBJ2-7, with TRBD1 matching 7 bases. The V and J ends lost 4 bases and 3 bases, in that order; junction bases with no gene match: 3. In germline, CDR1 is KGHSH, CDR2 LQKENI. CDR3 size: 13 residues. CDR3 in amino acids: CASSHGDSYEQYF. The CDR3 DNA is TGTGCCAGCTCACATGGGGACAGCTACGAGCAGTACTTC.

The chain employs TRBV6-1 and TRBJ2-7; 11 bases are a match to TRBD2. Germline V gives CDR1 MNHNS, CDR2 SASEGT. The CDR3 has 14 residues. V shed 8 bases, J shed 0 bases, and the junction held 3 bases outside the gene matches. This CDR3 reads CASVTSGSSYEQYF. The CDR3, as DNA: TGTGCCAGCGTTACTAGCGGGAGCTCCTACGAGCAGTACTTC.

This chain connects TRBV28 to TRBJ1-1; no reliable D call. The V and J ends lost 2 bases and 5 bases respectively, with 6 bases between them. The CDR3 runs 12 residues. The V gene's germline CDR1 is MDHEN and CDR2 SYDVKM. This CDR3 is CASSLQVTEAFF. CDR3 DNA: TGTGCCAGCAGTTTACAGGTTACTGAAGCTTTCTTT.

This chain connects TRBV11-2 to TRBJ2-1, with 10 positions matching TRBD2. The CDR3 loop spans 17 amino acids. J was trimmed by 2 bases and V by 5 bases; bases with no gene match: 9. Per the germline V gene, CDR1 is SGHAT and CDR2 is FQNNGV. The CDR3 here is CASSIRILAGPYNEQFF. In DNA form, the CDR3 reads TGTGCCAGCAGCATCCGAATACTAGCGGGACCCTACAATGAGCAGTTCTTC.

The chain links TRBV6-1 to TRBJ1-1; TRBD1 might be the D (5 bases). The CDR3 consists of 13 residues. V was clipped by 7 bases and J by 3 bases, with 12 bases between them. From germline, CDR1 is MNHNS and CDR2 SASEGT. This chain's CDR3 is CASNDQGYTEAFF. As DNA, the CDR3 is TGTGCCAGCAATGATCAGGGTTACACTGAAGCTTTCTTT.

The chain is built from TRBV7-9 and TRBJ1-1, with a possible D match to TRBD1 (5 bases). CDR3 size: 15 residues. Germline-derived CDR1 and CDR2 are SEHNR and FQNEAQ (reference sequence). The ends were cut back, 4 bases at V and 2 bases at J, with 14 bases in the middle. The CDR3 DNA is TGTGCCAGCAGCTCTCACAGGAGGGGAAACACTGAAGCTTTCTTT. Translation gives CASSSHRRGNTEAFF. The complete variable domain, with remaining parts taken from reference TRBV7-9 and TRBJ1-1, reads DTGVSQNPRHKITKRGQNVTFRCDPISEHNRLYWYRQTLGQGPEFLTYFQNEAQLEKSRLLSDRFSAERPKGSFSTLEIQRTEQGDSAMYLCASSSHRRGNTEAFFGQGTRLTVV.

On this clone itself: Other nucleotide sequences in the sample specify the same CDR3. This chain joins TRBV18 and TRBJ1-1; D might be TRBD1 (5 bases). This CDR3 has 13 residues. The V end was cut by 6 bases, the J end by 1 base, with 9 bases between. Germline-derived CDR1 and CDR2 are KGHSH and LQKENI. In nucleotides, the CDR3 is TGTGCCAGCTCCCGGGGGGGGAACACTGAAGCTTTCTTT. Encoded protein: CASSRGGNTEAFF. The variable domain in full, with the rest retrieved from reference TRBV18 and TRBJ1-1, is NAGVMQNPRHLVRRRGQEARLRCSPMKGHSHVYWYRQLPEEGLKFMVYLQKENIIDESGMPKERFSAEFPKEGPSILRIQQVVRGDSAAYFCASSRGGNTEAFFGQGTRLTVV.

As for this clone: Compared with germline, one end of the junction differs, possibly owing to a read error. The chain is built from TRBV7-7 and TRBJ2-5; TRBD1 might be the D (6 bases). Germline lookup yields CDR1 SSHAT and CDR2 FNYEAQ (reference sequence). The CDR3 is made up of 16 amino acids. This chain's CDR3 is CASSSPRGGFQETQYF. The DNA of the CDR3 is TGTGCTAGCAGCTCCCCCAGGGGCGGTTTCCAAGAGACCCAGTACTTC.

The V and J genes are TRBV9 and TRBJ1-4, with D maybe TRBD1 (6 bases). Trimming left V 7 bases short and J 4 bases short, with 17 bases between. Germline lookup yields CDR1 SGDLS and CDR2 YYNGEE. The CDR3 length is 15 residues. CDR3 protein: CASGLLGAFNEKLFF. DNA of the CDR3: TGTGCCAGCGGACTCCTGGGGGCCTTTAATGAAAAACTGTTTTTT.

This sequence joins TRBV28 and TRBJ2-1; 9 bases align to TRBD1. Germline lookup yields CDR1 MDHEN and CDR2 SYDVKM. The CDR3 is made up of 14 amino acids. Unmatched junction bases numbered 2, after V lost 5 bases and J lost 3 bases. CDR3 residues: CASSRTGVYNEQFF. CDR3 DNA: TGTGCCAGCAGTCGGACAGGGGTCTACAATGAGCAGTTCTTC.

The CDR3 reads CASSGQGRQPQHF. The CDR3, as DNA: TGTGCCAGCAGTGGACAGGGGAGACAGCCCCAGCATTTT. This rearrangement joins TRBV6-6 to TRBJ1-5; TRBD1 matches at 9 bases. With V trimmed by 5 bases and J by 7 bases, 3 bases remained unmatched. The CDR3 extends over 13 amino acids. The germline gives CDR1 MNHNY, CDR2 SVGAGI (reference sequence).

The V call is TRBV27, the J call TRBJ1-5; perhaps TRBD1 as D (5 bases). Germline loops: CDR1 MNHEY, CDR2 SMNVEV (reference sequence). The CDR3 length is 10 residues. V shed 8 bases and J shed 15 bases, with 14 bases lying between them. CDR3 residues: CASGQGPPHF. DNA for the CDR3: TGTGCCAGCGGCCAGGGCCCACCGCATTTT.

V is TRBV12-2 and J is TRBJ2-3; no check of the table's D call, TRBD1, against the DNA was made. TRBV12-2 is flagged as a pseudogene. The CDR3 covers 14 residues. The CDR3 sequence: CASRLAEGADTQYF. CDR3 nucleotides: TGTGCAAGTCGCTTAGCCGAGGGGGCGGATACGCAGTATTTT.

V is TRBV7-9 and J is TRBJ1-2, with D perhaps matching TRBD1 (6 bases). CDR1 and CDR2 from the germline V gene are SEHNR and FQNEAQ (reference sequence). The V end lost 5 bases, the J end lost 8 bases, and 21 bases lay between the germline ends. The CDR3 is 15 amino acids. CDR3 DNA sequence: TGTGCCAGCAGCCCTACTGACACAGGGTATGGAGGCTACACCTTC. Protein sequence: CASSPTDTGYGGYTF.

The chain is built from TRBV7-9 and TRBJ1-5, with 7 bases aligning to TRBD1. The germline CDR1 and CDR2 sequences are SEHNR and FQNEAQ (reference sequence). This CDR3 has 15 residues. V was pared by 4 bases and J by 0 bases, with 3 bases of the junction left unmatched. CDR3 bases: TGTGCCAGCAGCTGGGGACAGCATAGCAATCAGCCCCAGCATTTT. Its protein is CASSWGQHSNQPQHF.

This chain uses TRBV2 with TRBJ2-1, with D perhaps matching TRBD2 (5 bases). The ends were cut back, 5 bases at V and 8 bases at J, with 19 bases in the middle. CDR3 length: 15 amino acids. Germline-derived CDR1 and CDR2 are SNHLY and FYNNEI. The CDR3 nucleotides read TGTGCCAGCAGTCAGATTTCCACCGACGGGGATGAGCAGTTCTTC. Protein: CASSQISTDGDEQFF. Drawing the rest from reference TRBV2 and TRBJ2-1, the complete variable domain is EPEVTQTPSHQVTQMGQEVILRCVPISNHLYFYWYRQILGQKVEFLVSFYNNEISEKSEIFDDQFSVERPDGSNFTLKIRSTKLEDSAMYFCASSQISTDGDEQFFGPGTRLTVL.

The V call is TRBV30, the J call TRBJ2-3; D unclear. The CDR3 is made up of 12 amino acids. V lost 4 bases and J 1 base, leaving 6 bases between the germline ends. Germline V gives CDR1 GTSNPN, CDR2 SVGIG (reference sequence). This CDR3 reads CAWTARTDTQYF. CDR3 DNA sequence: TGTGCCTGGACAGCGCGCACAGATACGCAGTATTTT.

The V gene is TRBV5-1, the J gene TRBJ2-1; possible D gene TRBD2, 5 bases. The CDR3 has 12 residues. CDR1 is SGHRS and CDR2 is YFSETQ in the germline V gene. Trimming removed 2 bases from V and 8 bases from J, with 8 bases in between. The CDR3 bases are TGCGCCAGCAGCTTTATCGGGGATGAGCAGTTCTTC. It translates to CASSFIGDEQFF. The variable domain in full, with the rest retrieved from reference TRBV5-1 and TRBJ2-1, is KAGVTQTPRYLIKTRGQQVTLSCSPISGHRSVSWYQQTPGQGLQFLFEYFSETQRNKGNFPGRFSGRQFSNSRSEMNVSTLELGDSALYLCASSFIGDEQFFGPGTRLTVL.

The V and J genes are TRBV7-9 and TRBJ2-2, with D tentatively TRBD1 (5 bases). The CDR3 spans 15 residues. Germline assignment: CDR1 SEHNR and CDR2 FQNEAQ (reference sequence). The V gene lost 4 bases and the J gene lost 6 bases, with 15 bases spanning the gap. The CDR3 DNA follows: TGTGCCAGCAGCTCCCCTACCCCAGGGTCCGGGGAGCTGTTTTTT. Amino acid sequence: CASSSPTPGSGELFF.

V is TRBV5-4 and J is TRBJ1-2, with 11 bases that match TRBD1. The CDR3 sequence is 15 residues long. Germline CDR1 is SGHNT and CDR2 is YYREEE (reference sequence). The J segment lost 5 bases and the V segment lost 4 bases, leaving 7 bases of the junction unmatched. In nucleotides, the CDR3 is TGTGCCAGCAGCAGGGGACAGGGGGAAAGTTATGGCTACACCTTC. Protein product: CASSRGQGESYGYTF.

Here the CDR3 DNA reads TGCGCCAGCAGCCCGAGCTCCGGGACAGGAGATCAGCCCCAGCATTTT. It yields the protein CASSPSSGTGDQPQHF. The chain carries TRBV4-1 and TRBJ1-5; 8 bases agree with TRBD1. V gave up 4 bases and J gave up 5 bases; unmatched junction bases: 10. CDR1 and CDR2 from the germline V gene are MGHRA and YSYEKL. The CDR3 extends over 16 amino acids.